These T cell receptor beta chains were read from a single sample in a study of T cell repertoires in cytomegalovirus infection. TCRdb passed the reads through MiXCR, listing each CDR3 protein once. The sample records around 440,000 distinct CDR3 sequences, about 10% being singletons. Sequencing was carried out using PBMCs. All receptors derive from a human donor in good health (CMV status not recorded). Some clones in this sample may be carry-over from other donors' samples. Each CDR3 is given without its conserved first and last residue. D genes are given only for firm matches.

V	D	J	CDR3
TRBV29-1	-	TRBJ2-7	SVDKGRGEQY
TRBV27	TRBD2	TRBJ2-4	ASSSWTSGRDIQY
TRBV28	-	TRBJ1-6	ASSLGAGTVNSPLH
TRBV20-1	-	TRBJ2-7	SASSWSSYEQY
TRBV19	TRBD2	TRBJ2-7	ASSISGTRNYEQY
TRBV30	-	TRBJ2-5	AWSVLGAPETQY
TRBV3-1	-	TRBJ1-5	ASSQAGRGNQPQH
TRBV10-3	-	TRBJ2-2	ATLGSFLAGELF
TRBV19	-	TRBJ1-5	ASSISGSNQPQH
TRBV23-1	TRBD1	TRBJ2-5	ASRGGQGNETQY
TRBV11-2	TRBD2	TRBJ2-7	ASVRGSSIAGAYEQY
TRBV20-1	TRBD2	TRBJ2-5	SASEASGIGETQY
TRBV5-5	-	TRBJ1-5	ASSLAGLNQPQH
TRBV7-6	TRBD2	TRBJ2-2	ASSLALDDSGSNLRTGELF
TRBV2	TRBD2	TRBJ2-1	ASTEASGSHEQF
TRBV20-1	TRBD2	TRBJ2-1	SARANLAGRYNEQF
TRBV5-1	TRBD1	TRBJ1-1	ASSLVSQGATEAF
TRBV6-1	-	TRBJ1-5	ASSVPNAVQPQH
TRBV19	TRBD2	TRBJ2-5	ASSSTGLKETQY
TRBV19	TRBD1	TRBJ1-5	ASSTPPGQGLGQPQH
TRBV9	-	TRBJ2-5	ASSAWGQTQETRY
TRBV13	-	TRBJ1-1	ASSSLTNTEAF
TRBV27	-	TRBJ1-1	ASSFAGITEAF
TRBV12-5	TRBD2	TRBJ2-1	ASGLFSRLAGLYNEQF
TRBV28	TRBD2	TRBJ2-1	ASSSYEAGVSYNEQF
TRBV7-8	TRBD1	TRBJ2-3	ASSDYRGITDTQY